This T cell receptor (beta chain) was observed in a study of T-cell memory formation after mild COVID-19. General study results and limits: Later expanders leaned CD4+, whereas clones that contracted between day 15 and 85 were balanced CD4/CD8.

Each CDR3 protein is one row after TCRdb ran MiXCR on the 5' RACE reads. The repertoire holds about 390,000 distinct CDR3 sequences, roughly 15% seen once, with roughly a fifth in the top ten. Germline V gene data show CDR1 as MNHEY and CDR2 as SMNVEV (reference sequence). The V end was cut by 5 bases, the J end by 0 bases, with 11 bases between. The length of the CDR3 is 15 residues. About this clonotype: Its target is unknown.

The clonotype comes from a man younger than 30 who had mild COVID-19 (a few samples of this study predate the infection). Cell type and time point are not known. The sequencing input was PBMCs or a T cell subset sorted from them (not recorded which). V usage is TRBV27 and J usage is TRBJ1-5; D not certain. This CDR3 reads CASSPLTTSNQPQHF. CDR3 bases: TGTGCCAGCAGTCCGCTGACAACTAGCAATCAGCCCCAGCATTTT.